This record covers a single T cell receptor (beta chain). TCRdb used MiXCR to reprocess the RT-PCR reads, holding one entry per CDR3 protein. The repertoire holds roughly 880,000 distinct CDR3 sequences, with about a sixth as singletons. This sample is part of a study of patients and donors after allogeneic stem cell transplantation. V was pared by 3 bases and J by 0 bases, with 6 bases between. The CDR3 is 14 residues long. Germline V gene sequence: CDR1 MNHEY, CDR2 SVGEGT. This sequence originates from a human donor who was either an allogeneic HSCT recipient or a stem cell or donor lymphocyte infusion donor (not recorded which). It is not recorded whose cells these are; they may come from a transplant donor. Sequenced input: blood, either unsorted or a sorted T cell fraction (not recorded which). The rearrangement links TRBV6-2 or TRBV6-3 to TRBJ1-5; D gene unclear. CDR3 sequence: CASSYPGSNQPQHF. The CDR3 DNA sequence: TGTGCCAGCAGTTATCCGGGTAGCAATCAGCCCCAGCATTTT.